This TCR beta chain was recovered during a study of blood T cell repertoires in COVID-19. Study as a whole: The United States, Italy and Spain supplied acute and convalescent COVID-19 samples.

Sequenced by immunoSEQ multiplex PCR; TCRdb stores in-frame clones only, minus some. The data hold around 200,000 clones, with around nine tenths observed a single time. The V segment lost 6 bases and the J segment 3 bases; nucleotides outside the gene matches: 8. CDR1 is SEHNR, CDR2 FQNEAQ, per germline (reference sequence). The CDR3 has 15 amino acids. The TCR originated in a man aged 35-49 years with active or convalescent COVID-19. The chain uses TRBV7-9 and TRBJ2-3, with 8 bases lining up with TRBD1. The specimen was peripheral blood. As DNA, the CDR3 is TGTGCCAGCAGGGATCGGGACAGGAGGACAGATACGCAGTATTTT. Translation gives CASRDRDRRTDTQYF.